This T cell receptor (beta chain) came from a study of T cells in Graves' hyperthyroidism and ophthalmopathy. Study context: Before treatment of any kind, peripheral blood was taken at initial diagnosis.

To note about this clonotype: One end of the junction varies from germline; a read error may be responsible.

Amplified TCR beta CDR3 regions came from RNA transcripts. HTBI primers were the set used in a first-round RT-PCR of the TCR CDR3. From the multiplex PCR reads, TCRdb called clonotypes with MiXCR, one entry per CDR3 protein. The repertoire includes around 760,000 distinct CDR3 sequences, approximately 40% of them detected once, and less than 40% sits in the top ten. The receptor comes from a woman between 40 and 50 years old with Graves' hyperthyroidism. Sequenced: blood.

The CDR3 here is CASSHPEFPSNQPQHF. The CDR3 DNA follows: TGCGCCAGCAGCCATCCAGAGTTTCCTAGCAATCAGCCCCAGCATTTT. This sequence joins TRBV2 and TRBJ1-5; D is unclear. Germline loops: CDR1 SNHLY, CDR2 FYNNEI. This CDR3 comprises 16 residues.